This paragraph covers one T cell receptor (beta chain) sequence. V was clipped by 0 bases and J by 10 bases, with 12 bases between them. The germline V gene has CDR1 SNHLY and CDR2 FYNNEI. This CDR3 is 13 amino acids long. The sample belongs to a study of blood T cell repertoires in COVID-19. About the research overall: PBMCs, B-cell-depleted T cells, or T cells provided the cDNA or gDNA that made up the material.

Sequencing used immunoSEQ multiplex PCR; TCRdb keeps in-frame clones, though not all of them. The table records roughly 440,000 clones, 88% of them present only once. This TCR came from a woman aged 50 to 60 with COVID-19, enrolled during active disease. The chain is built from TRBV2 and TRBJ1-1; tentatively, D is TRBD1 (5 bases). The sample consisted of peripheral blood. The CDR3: CASSEAPQGRAFF. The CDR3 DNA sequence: TGTGCCAGCAGTGAAGCCCCCCAGGGCCGAGCTTTCTTT. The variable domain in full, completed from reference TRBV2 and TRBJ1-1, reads EPEVTQTPSHQVTQMGQEVILRCVPISNHLYFYWYRQILGQKVEFLVSFYNNEISEKSEIFDDQFSVERPDGSNFTLKIRSTKLEDSAMYFCASSEAPQGRAFFGQGTRLTVV.